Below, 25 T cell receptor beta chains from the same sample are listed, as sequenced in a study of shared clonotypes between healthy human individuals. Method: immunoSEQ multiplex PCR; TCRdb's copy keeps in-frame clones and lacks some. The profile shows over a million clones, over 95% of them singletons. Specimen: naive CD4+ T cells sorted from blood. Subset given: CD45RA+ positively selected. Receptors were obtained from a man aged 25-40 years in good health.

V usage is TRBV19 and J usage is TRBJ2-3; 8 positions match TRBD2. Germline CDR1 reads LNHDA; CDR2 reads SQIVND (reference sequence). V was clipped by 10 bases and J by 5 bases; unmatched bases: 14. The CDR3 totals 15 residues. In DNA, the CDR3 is TGTGCCATTCTCAAAAGGGGACTAGAAGTAGATACGCAGTATTTT. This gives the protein CAILKRGLEVDTQYF. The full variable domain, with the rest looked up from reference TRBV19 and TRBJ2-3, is DGGITQSPKYLFRKEGQNVTLSCEQNLNHDAMYWYRQDPGQGLRLIYYSQIVNDFQKGDIAEGYSVSREKKESFPLTVTSAQKNPTAFYLCAILKRGLEVDTQYFGPGTRLTVL.

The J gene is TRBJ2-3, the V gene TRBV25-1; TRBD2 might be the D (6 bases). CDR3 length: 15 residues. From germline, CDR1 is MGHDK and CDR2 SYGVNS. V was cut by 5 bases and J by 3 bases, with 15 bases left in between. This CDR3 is CASSPPGDGTDTQYF. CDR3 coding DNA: TGTGCCAGCAGTCCCCCGGGGGATGGGACAGATACGCAGTATTTT.

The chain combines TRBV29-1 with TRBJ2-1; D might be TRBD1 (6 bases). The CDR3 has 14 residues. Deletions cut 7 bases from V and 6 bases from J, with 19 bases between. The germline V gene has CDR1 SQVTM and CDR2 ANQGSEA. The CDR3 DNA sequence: TGCAGCGCCGTGGGGGCCTTTAACTCCAATGAGCAGTTCTTC. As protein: CSAVGAFNSNEQFF.

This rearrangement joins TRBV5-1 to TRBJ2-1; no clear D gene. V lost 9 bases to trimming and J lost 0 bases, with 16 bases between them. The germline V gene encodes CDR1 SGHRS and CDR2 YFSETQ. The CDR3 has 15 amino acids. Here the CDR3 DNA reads TGCGCCACCACCACGGCGGCCGGCTCCTACAATGAGCAGTTCTTC. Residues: CATTTAAGSYNEQFF.

CDR3 region: CASSSQGRPTDTQYF. For the CDR3, the DNA is TGTGCCAGCAGTTCCCAGGGTAGGCCAACAGATACGCAGTATTTT. The chain combines TRBV27 with TRBJ2-3, with a possible D match to TRBD1 (5 bases). V gave up 4 bases and J gave up 3 bases, with 14 bases separating them. CDR3 length: 15 amino acids. The germline V gene has CDR1 MNHEY and CDR2 SMNVEV (reference sequence).

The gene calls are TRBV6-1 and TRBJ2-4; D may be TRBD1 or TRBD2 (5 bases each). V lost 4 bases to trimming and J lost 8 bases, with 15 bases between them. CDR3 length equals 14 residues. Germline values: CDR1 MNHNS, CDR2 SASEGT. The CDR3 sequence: CASSVGPVSDIQYF. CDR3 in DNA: TGTGCCAGCAGTGTGGGACCTGTTTCGGACATTCAGTACTTC.

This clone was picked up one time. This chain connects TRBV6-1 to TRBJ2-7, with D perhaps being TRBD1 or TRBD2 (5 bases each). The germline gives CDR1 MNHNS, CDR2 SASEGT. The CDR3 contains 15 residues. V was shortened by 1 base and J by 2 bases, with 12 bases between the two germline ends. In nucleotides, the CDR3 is TGTGCCAGCAGTGAAGTTGGGGGTTGGACCTACGAGCAGTACTTC. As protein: CASSEVGGWTYEQYF.

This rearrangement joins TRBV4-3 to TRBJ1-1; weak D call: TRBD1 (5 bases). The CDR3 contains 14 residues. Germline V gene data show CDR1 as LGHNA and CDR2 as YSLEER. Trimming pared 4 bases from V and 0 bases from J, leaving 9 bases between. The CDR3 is CASSRDRVNTEAFF. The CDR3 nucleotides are TGCGCCAGCAGCCGCGACAGAGTGAACACTGAAGCTTTCTTT.

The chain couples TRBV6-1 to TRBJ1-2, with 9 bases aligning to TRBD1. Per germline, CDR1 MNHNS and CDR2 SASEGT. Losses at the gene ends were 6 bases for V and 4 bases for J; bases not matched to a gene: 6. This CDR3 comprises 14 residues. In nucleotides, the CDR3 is TGTGCCAGCAGAGGGACAGGGAGAAGCTATGGCTACACCTTC. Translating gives CASRGTGRSYGYTF.

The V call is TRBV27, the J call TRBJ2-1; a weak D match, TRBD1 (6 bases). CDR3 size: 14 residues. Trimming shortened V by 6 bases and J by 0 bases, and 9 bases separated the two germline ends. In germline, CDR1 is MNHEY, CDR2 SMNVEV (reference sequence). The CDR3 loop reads CASSGQSSYNEQFF. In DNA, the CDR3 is TGTGCCAGCAGCGGACAGAGCTCCTACAATGAGCAGTTCTTC.

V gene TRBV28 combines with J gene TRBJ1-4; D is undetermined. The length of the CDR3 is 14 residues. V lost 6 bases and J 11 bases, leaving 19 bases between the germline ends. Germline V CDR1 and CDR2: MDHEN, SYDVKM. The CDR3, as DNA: TGTGCCAGCAGCCCTCCGGTGAGCGTAGAGAAACTGTTTTTT. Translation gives CASSPPVSVEKLFF.

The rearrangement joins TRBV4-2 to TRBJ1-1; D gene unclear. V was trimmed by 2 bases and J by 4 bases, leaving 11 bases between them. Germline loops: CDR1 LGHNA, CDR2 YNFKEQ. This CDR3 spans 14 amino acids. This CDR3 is CASSQSLESTEAFF. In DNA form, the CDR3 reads TGTGCCAGCAGCCAATCTCTGGAATCCACTGAAGCTTTCTTT.

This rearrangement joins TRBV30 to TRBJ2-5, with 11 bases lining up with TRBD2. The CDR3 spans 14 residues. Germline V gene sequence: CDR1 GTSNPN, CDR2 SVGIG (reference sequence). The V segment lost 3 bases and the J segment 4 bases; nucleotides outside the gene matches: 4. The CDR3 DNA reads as TGTGCCTGGAGCCTAGGACTAGCGGGAGAGACCCAGTACTTC. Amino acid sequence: CAWSLGLAGETQYF.

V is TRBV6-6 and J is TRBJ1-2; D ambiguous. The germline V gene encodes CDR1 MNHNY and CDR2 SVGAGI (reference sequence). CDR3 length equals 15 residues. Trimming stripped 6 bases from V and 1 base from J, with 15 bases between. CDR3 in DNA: TGTGCCAGCAGCTTTCGGACGGAAATTAACTATGGCTACACCTTC. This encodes CASSFRTEINYGYTF.

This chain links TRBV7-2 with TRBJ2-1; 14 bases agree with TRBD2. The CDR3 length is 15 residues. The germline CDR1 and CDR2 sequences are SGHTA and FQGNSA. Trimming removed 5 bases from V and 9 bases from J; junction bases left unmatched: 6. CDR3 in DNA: TGTGCCAGCAGCCCAAGACTAGCGGGAGGGCGTGAGCAGTTCTTC. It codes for CASSPRLAGGREQFF.

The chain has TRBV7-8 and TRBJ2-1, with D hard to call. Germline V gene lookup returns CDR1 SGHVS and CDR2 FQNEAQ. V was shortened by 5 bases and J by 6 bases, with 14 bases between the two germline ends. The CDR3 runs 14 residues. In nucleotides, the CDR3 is TGTGCCAGCAGCGTCCGGGCTGAGTTCAATGAGCAGTTCTTC. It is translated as CASSVRAEFNEQFF.

For the CDR3, the DNA is TGCGCCAGCAGCTTCGCTAGCGGGAGTCCCCACAATGAGCAGTTCTTC. It specifies CASSFASGSPHNEQFF. The rearrangement links TRBV5-1 to TRBJ2-1; 10 nucleotides line up with TRBD2. The ends lost 2 bases at V and 5 bases at J; junction bases unmatched: 7. Germline CDR1 reads SGHRS; CDR2 reads YFSETQ. There are 16 residues in the CDR3.

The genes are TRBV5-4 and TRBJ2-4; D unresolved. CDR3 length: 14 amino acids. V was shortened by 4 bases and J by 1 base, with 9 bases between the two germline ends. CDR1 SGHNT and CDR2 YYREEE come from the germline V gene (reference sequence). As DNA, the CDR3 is TGTGCCAGCAGCCCCGAGGTTGCCAAAAACATTCAGTACTTC. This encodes CASSPEVAKNIQYF.

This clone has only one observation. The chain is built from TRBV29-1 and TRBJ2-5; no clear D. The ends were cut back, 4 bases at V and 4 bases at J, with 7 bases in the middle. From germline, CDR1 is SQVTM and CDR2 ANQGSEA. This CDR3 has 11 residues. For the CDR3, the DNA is TGCAGCGTTGCAGCCGCAGAGACCCAGTACTTC. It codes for CSVAAAETQYF.

DNA of the CDR3: TGTGCCAGCATCAGGGGGCAGGATGAAAAACTGTTTTTT. Translated: CASIRGQDEKLFF. V usage is TRBV28 and J usage is TRBJ1-4; 8 bases agree with TRBD1. Trimming removed 7 bases from V and 6 bases from J; junction bases left unmatched: 4. The CDR3 spans 13 residues. The germline V gene has CDR1 MDHEN and CDR2 SYDVKM.

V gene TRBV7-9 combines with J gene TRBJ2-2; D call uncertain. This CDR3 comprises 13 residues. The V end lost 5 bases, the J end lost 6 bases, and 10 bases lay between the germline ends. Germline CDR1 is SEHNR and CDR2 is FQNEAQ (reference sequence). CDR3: CASSKASAGELFF. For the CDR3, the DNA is TGTGCCAGCAGCAAAGCATCGGCCGGGGAGCTGTTTTTT.

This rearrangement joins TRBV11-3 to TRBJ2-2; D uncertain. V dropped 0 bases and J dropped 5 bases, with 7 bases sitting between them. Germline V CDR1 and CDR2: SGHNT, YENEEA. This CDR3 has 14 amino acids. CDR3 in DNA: TGTGCCAGCAGCTTAGATGGCTTTACCGGGGAGCTGTTTTTT. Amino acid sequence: CASSLDGFTGELFF. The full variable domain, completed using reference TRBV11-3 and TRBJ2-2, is EAGVVQSPRYKIIEKKQPVAFWCNPISGHNTLYWYLQNLGQGPELLIRYENEEAVDDSQLPKDRFSAERLKGVDSTLKIQPAELGDSAVYLCASSLDGFTGELFFGEGSRLTVL.

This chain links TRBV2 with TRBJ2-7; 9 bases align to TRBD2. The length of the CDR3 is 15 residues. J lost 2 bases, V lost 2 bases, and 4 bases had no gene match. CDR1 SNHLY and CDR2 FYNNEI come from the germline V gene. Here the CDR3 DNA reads TGTGCCAGCAGTGAAAGGGCGGGAGGGACCTACGAGCAGTACTTC. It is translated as CASSERAGGTYEQYF.

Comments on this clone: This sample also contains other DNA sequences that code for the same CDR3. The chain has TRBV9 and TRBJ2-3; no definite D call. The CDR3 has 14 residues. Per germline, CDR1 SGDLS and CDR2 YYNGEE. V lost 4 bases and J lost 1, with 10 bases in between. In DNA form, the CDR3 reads TGTGCCAGCAGCCCACGCGCAGGCACAGATACGCAGTATTTT. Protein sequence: CASSPRAGTDTQYF.

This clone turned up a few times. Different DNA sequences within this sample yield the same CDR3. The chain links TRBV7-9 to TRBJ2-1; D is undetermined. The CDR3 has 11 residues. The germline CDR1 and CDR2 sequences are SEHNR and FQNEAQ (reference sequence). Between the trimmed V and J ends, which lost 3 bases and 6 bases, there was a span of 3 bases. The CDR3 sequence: CASSLGNEQFF. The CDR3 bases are TGTGCCAGCAGCTTGGGCAATGAGCAGTTCTTC.